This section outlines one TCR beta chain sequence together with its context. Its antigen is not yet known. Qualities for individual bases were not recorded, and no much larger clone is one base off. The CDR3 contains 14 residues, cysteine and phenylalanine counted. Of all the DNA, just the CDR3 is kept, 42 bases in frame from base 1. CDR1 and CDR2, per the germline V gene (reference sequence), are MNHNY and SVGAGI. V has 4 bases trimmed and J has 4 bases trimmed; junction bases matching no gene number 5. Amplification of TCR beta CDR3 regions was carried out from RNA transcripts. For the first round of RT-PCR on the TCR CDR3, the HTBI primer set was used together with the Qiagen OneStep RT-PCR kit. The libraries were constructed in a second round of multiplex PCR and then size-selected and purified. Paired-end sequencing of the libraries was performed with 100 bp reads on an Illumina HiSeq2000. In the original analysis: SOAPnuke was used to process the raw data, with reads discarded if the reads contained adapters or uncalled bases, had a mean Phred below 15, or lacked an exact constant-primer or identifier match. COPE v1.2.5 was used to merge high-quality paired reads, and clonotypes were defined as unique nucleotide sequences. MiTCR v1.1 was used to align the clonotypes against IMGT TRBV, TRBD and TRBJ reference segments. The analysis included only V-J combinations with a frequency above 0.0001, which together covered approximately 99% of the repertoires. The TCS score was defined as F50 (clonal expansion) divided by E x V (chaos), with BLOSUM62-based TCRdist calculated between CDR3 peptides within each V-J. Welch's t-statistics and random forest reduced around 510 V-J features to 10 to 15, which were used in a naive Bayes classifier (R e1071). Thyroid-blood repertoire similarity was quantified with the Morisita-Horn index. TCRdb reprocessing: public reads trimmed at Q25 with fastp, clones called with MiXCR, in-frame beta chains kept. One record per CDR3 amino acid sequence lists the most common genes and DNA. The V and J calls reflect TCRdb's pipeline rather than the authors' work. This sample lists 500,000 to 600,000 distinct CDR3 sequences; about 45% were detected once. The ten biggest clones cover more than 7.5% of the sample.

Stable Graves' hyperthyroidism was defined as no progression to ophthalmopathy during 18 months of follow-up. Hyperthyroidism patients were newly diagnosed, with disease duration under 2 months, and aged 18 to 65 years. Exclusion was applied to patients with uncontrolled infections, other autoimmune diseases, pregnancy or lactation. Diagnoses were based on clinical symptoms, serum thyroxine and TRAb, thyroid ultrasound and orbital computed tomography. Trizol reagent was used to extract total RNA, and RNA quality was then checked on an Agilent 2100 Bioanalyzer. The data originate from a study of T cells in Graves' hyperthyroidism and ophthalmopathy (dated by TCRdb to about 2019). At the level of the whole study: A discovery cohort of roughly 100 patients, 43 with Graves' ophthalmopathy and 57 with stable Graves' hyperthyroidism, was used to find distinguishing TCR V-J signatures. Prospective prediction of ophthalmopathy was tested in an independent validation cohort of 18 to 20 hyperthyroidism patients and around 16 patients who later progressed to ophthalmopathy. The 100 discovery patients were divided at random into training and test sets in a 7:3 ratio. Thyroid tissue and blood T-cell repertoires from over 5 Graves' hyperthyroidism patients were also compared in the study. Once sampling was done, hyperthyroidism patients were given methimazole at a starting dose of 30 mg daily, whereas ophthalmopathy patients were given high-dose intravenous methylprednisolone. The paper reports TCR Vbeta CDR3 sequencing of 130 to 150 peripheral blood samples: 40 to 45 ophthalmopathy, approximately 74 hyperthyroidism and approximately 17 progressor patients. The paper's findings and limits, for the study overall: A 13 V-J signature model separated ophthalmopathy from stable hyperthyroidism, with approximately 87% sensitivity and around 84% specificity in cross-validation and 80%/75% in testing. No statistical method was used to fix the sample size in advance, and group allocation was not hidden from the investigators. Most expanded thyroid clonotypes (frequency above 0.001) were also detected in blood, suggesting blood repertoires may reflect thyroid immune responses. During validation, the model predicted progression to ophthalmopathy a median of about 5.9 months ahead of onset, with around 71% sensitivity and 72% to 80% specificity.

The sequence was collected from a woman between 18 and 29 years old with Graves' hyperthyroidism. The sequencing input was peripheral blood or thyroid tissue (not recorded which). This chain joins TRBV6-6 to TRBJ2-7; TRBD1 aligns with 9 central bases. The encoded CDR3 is CASSFGQGRYEQYF. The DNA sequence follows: TGTGCCAGCAGTTTTGGACAGGGGAGATACGAGCAGTACTTC.